Listed here are 17 T cell receptor beta chains from one sample, sequenced in a study of blood T cell repertoires in COVID-19. The method was immunoSEQ multiplex PCR; TCRdb's version includes in-frame clones alone and lacks a portion of them. The sample includes about 190,000 clones, roughly 73% seen only once; the top ten take 2.5% to 3%. The material sequenced was peripheral blood. These receptors were obtained from an elderly woman with active or convalescent COVID-19.

This clone was seen once. The chain employs TRBV3-1 (or the pseudogene TRBV3-2) and TRBJ1-1; D might be TRBD1 (5 bases). The V end lost 3 bases, the J end lost 8 bases, and 10 bases lay between the germline ends. The V gene's germline CDR1 is LGHDT and CDR2 YNNKEL (reference sequence). This CDR3 has 12 amino acids. DNA for the CDR3: TGTGCCAGCAGCCAGGGGGGATTGGAAGCTTTCTTT. It encodes CASSQGGLEAFF.

This rearrangement joins TRBV30 to TRBJ1-2; a weak D match, TRBD1 (6 bases). There are 14 residues in the CDR3. Germline V gene data show CDR1 as GTSNPN and CDR2 as SVGIG (reference sequence). The V gene lost 3 bases and the J gene lost 4 bases, with 15 bases spanning the gap. The CDR3 protein is CAWRALTGSYGYTF. For the CDR3, the DNA is TGTGCCTGGAGAGCCCTAACAGGGTCCTATGGCTACACCTTC.

The chain has TRBV5-1 and TRBJ2-5; TRBD2 aligns across 8 bases. Per the germline V gene, CDR1 is SGHRS and CDR2 is YFSETQ. The trim removed 2 bases at V and 2 bases at J, leaving 2 bases unmatched. This CDR3 has 14 amino acids. CDR3 sequence (DNA): TGCGCCAGCAGCTTCGGGACTAGACAAGAGACCCAGTACTTC. Translated: CASSFGTRQETQYF. Together with reference TRBV5-1 and TRBJ2-5, the CDR3 gives the full variable domain: KAGVTQTPRYLIKTRGQQVTLSCSPISGHRSVSWYQQTPGQGLQFLFEYFSETQRNKGNFPGRFSGRQFSNSRSEMNVSTLELGDSALYLCASSFGTRQETQYFGPGTRLLVL.

This sequence joins TRBV11-2 and TRBJ2-5; perhaps TRBD2 as D (5 bases). Trimming took off 0 bases at V and 5 bases at J, with 16 bases between the two ends. This CDR3 is 16 amino acids long. Per the germline V gene, CDR1 is SGHAT and CDR2 is FQNNGV. The CDR3 protein is CASSLDLGGGLETQYF. The CDR3 coding sequence is TGTGCCAGCAGCTTAGATCTTGGCGGAGGTCTTGAGACCCAGTACTTC.

This clone was detected only a few times. The chain recombines TRBV24-1 with TRBJ2-1; TRBD2 might be the D (6 bases). Deletions cut 0 bases from V and 10 bases from J, with 12 bases between. From germline, CDR1 is KGHDR and CDR2 SFDVKD. CDR3 length: 14 residues. The CDR3 loop is CATSDLGGTLEQFF. Written as DNA, the CDR3 is TGTGCCACCAGTGATTTGGGGGGGACCTTAGAGCAGTTCTTC.

In nucleotides, the CDR3 is TGCGCCAGCAGCCAAGACAGGGTCTCCTACGAGCAGTACTTC. It yields the protein CASSQDRVSYEQYF. This sequence joins TRBV4-3 and TRBJ2-7, with D perhaps TRBD1 (5 bases). CDR1 and CDR2 from the germline V gene are LGHNA and YSLEER. The CDR3 sequence is 14 residues long. The V gene lost 0 bases and the J gene lost 0 bases, with 6 bases spanning the gap.

This chain uses TRBV28 with TRBJ1-4; D unclear. The CDR3 is made up of 13 amino acids. V was shortened by 6 bases and J by 4 bases, with 9 bases between the two germline ends. Germline assignment: CDR1 MDHEN and CDR2 SYDVKM. DNA for the CDR3: TGTGCCAGCAGCTTCCCCCTTAATGAAAAACTGTTTTTT. Residues: CASSFPLNEKLFF.

The chain combines TRBV2 with TRBJ1-1; 8 nucleotides align to TRBD1. After removal of 5 bases from V and 0 bases from J, the junction contained 8 bases not matched to a gene. Germline lookup yields CDR1 SNHLY and CDR2 FYNNEI. This CDR3 has 16 amino acids. CDR3 region: CASSQDRAILNTEAFF. Here the CDR3 DNA reads TGTGCCAGCAGTCAGGACAGGGCTATATTGAACACTGAAGCTTTCTTT.

The chain uses TRBV10-3 and TRBJ2-2; TRBD1 matches 7 bases. Germline CDR1 reads ENHRY; CDR2 reads SYGVKD. V gave up 4 bases and J gave up 6 bases; unmatched junction bases: 8. The CDR3 sequence is 15 residues long. The CDR3 DNA sequence: TGTGCCATCAGTGCACAGGGGAAGTGGGCCGGGGAGCTGTTTTTT. This encodes CAISAQGKWAGELFF.

The chain couples TRBV4-1 to TRBJ1-5; D unclear. V shed 4 bases and J shed 1 base, with 8 bases lying between them. From germline, CDR1 is MGHRA and CDR2 YSYEKL. This CDR3 is built from 14 residues. The CDR3: CASSPGPSNQPQHF. CDR3 bases: TGCGCCAGCAGCCCAGGTCCCAGCAATCAGCCCCAGCATTTT.

The gene calls are TRBV6-2 or TRBV6-3 and TRBJ1-1, with D hard to call. The CDR3 spans 13 residues. The germline V and J ends were trimmed by 2 bases and 2 bases, with 6 bases remaining between them. Germline CDR1 is MNHEY and CDR2 is SVGEGT. This chain's CDR3 is CASSYPSNTEAFF. CDR3 nucleotides: TGTGCCAGCAGTTACCCCTCTAACACTGAAGCTTTCTTT.

With regard to this clone: One end of the junction does not line up with germline, which may come from a read error. The V call is TRBV19, the J call TRBJ2-5; the match to TRBD2 covers 8 bases. Germline loops: CDR1 LNHDA, CDR2 SQIVND (reference sequence). The CDR3 loop spans 14 amino acids. CDR3 in amino acids: CASSSSGNQETQYF. For the CDR3, the DNA is TGTGCCAGCAGTAGTAGCGGGAACCAAGAGACCCAGTACTTC.

The chain joins TRBV5-6 to TRBJ1-2; D gene ambiguous. Per germline, CDR1 SGHDT and CDR2 YYEEEE. CDR3 length: 14 residues. Trimming left V 0 bases short and J 4 bases short, with 10 bases between. CDR3 protein: CASSLDSPIYGYTF. CDR3 DNA sequence: TGTGCCAGCAGCTTGGACAGCCCGATCTATGGCTACACCTTC. Supplemented by reference TRBV5-6 and TRBJ1-2, the full variable domain reads DAGVTQSPTHLIKTRGQQVTLRCSPKSGHDTVSWYQQALGQGPQFIFQYYEEEERQRGNFPDRFSGHQFPNYSSELNVNALLLGDSALYLCASSLDSPIYGYTFGSGTRLTVV.

The chain carries TRBV5-4 and TRBJ1-5, with 7 nucleotides matching TRBD1. With 4 bases clipped from V and 5 bases from J, the junction kept 3 bases outside the gene matches. The CDR3 has 13 residues. CDR1 is SGHNT and CDR2 is YYREEE in the germline V gene (reference sequence). CDR3 bases: TGTGCCAGCAGCCTCGACAGGGATCAGCCCCAGCATTTT. It specifies CASSLDRDQPQHF.

The gene calls are TRBV4-1 and TRBJ2-3; 8 nucleotides agree with TRBD2. CDR3 length: 17 residues. Trimming removed 3 bases from V and 5 bases from J; junction bases left unmatched: 13. CDR1 is MGHRA and CDR2 is YSYEKL in the germline V gene. In DNA, the CDR3 is TGCGCCAGCAGCCAGGGGCCGGGGGGGTCACCCCAAGATACGCAGTATTTT. Its protein product is CASSQGPGGSPQDTQYF.

The chain employs TRBV13 and TRBJ2-5; 11 bases line up with TRBD1. Germline assignment: CDR1 PRHDT and CDR2 FYEKMQ (reference sequence). Germline trimming cut 5 bases from V and 5 bases from J; bases unmatched to any gene: 7. The CDR3 length is 15 residues. CDR3 bases: TGTGCCAGCAGCCCGGACAGGGGGCGACGGGAGACCCAGTACTTC. As protein: CASSPDRGRRETQYF.

The rearrangement joins TRBV5-4 to TRBJ2-1; tentative D call: TRBD1 (6 bases). The CDR3 loop spans 15 amino acids. V was shortened by 5 bases and J by 8 bases, with 20 bases between the two germline ends. CDR1 and CDR2 from the germline V gene are SGHNT and YYREEE (reference sequence). The chain's CDR3 is CASRQDSPAYYEQFF. Written as DNA, the CDR3 is TGTGCCAGCAGACAGGACAGCCCAGCTTACTATGAGCAGTTCTTC.